These 32 T cell receptor beta chains were all obtained from the same sample, sequenced in a study of PD-L1 blockade in urothelial cancer. The table came from immunoSEQ multiplex PCR; TCRdb's copy has only in-frame clones and leaves some out. The profile shows 30,000 to 50,000 clones, 75% to 90% of them singletons. Here the sequenced sample was PBMCs, taken around atezolizumab (anti-PD-L1) treatment. Receptor source: a man aged 55 to 70 with urothelial cancer.

The V and J genes are TRBV4-1 and TRBJ1-2; D is unresolved. The CDR3 runs 17 residues. The V end was cut by 0 bases, the J end by 0 bases, with 14 bases between. CDR1 and CDR2 (germline): MGHRA, YSYEKL. CDR3 residues: CASSQEIRLRANYGYTF. The DNA of the CDR3 is TGCGCCAGCAGCCAAGAAATCAGGCTTCGAGCTAACTATGGCTACACCTTC.

The V gene is TRBV9, the J gene TRBJ2-1, with a tentative D call TRBD1 (6 bases). V was clipped by 4 bases and J by 4 bases, with 18 bases between them. This CDR3 region has 16 residues. CDR1 and CDR2 from the germline V gene are SGDLS and YYNGEE. CDR3 DNA: TGTGCCAGCAGCCCCCTCCCGGACAGCGTGTACAATGAGCAGTTCTTC. Translation gives CASSPLPDSVYNEQFF. Full variable domain (rest looked up from reference TRBV9 and TRBJ2-1): DSGVTQTPKHLITATGQRVTLRCSPRSGDLSVYWYQQSLDQGLQFLIQYYNGEERAKGNILERFSAQQFPDLHSELNLSSLELGDSALYFCASSPLPDSVYNEQFFGPGTRLTVL.

This sequence joins TRBV28 and TRBJ1-1, with 8 bases aligning to TRBD1. Trimming cost V 5 bases and J 6 bases; bases outside gene matches: 14. The CDR3 length is 16 residues. Germline V gene sequence: CDR1 MDHEN, CDR2 SYDVKM. This CDR3 reads CASSPSPGTGNPEAFF. CDR3 DNA: TGTGCCAGCAGTCCATCCCCCGGGACAGGCAACCCTGAAGCTTTCTTT.

The chain has TRBV9 and TRBJ2-2; 13 bases line up with TRBD2. The CDR3 is 17 amino acids. V shed 6 bases, J shed 4 bases, and the junction held 9 bases outside the gene matches. Looked up from germline, CDR1 is SGDLS and CDR2 is YYNGEE. As DNA, the CDR3 is TGTGCCAGCAACTCCCCGGGACTAGCGGGAATCACCGGGGAGCTGTTTTTT. The encoded protein is CASNSPGLAGITGELFF.

This chain links TRBV19 with TRBJ2-3; D might be TRBD1 (6 bases). Germline loops: CDR1 LNHDA, CDR2 SQIVND (reference sequence). This CDR3 has 14 residues. V shed 3 bases and J shed 2 bases, with 9 bases lying between them. The CDR3 region has the DNA TGTGCCAGTAGTATCGGACAGTTCACAGATACGCAGTATTTT. As protein: CASSIGQFTDTQYF.

V gene TRBV6-6 combines with J gene TRBJ2-7; unclear D gene. The CDR3 is 12 residues long. The germline V gene encodes CDR1 MNHNY and CDR2 SVGAGI (reference sequence). V shed 6 bases and J shed 6 bases, with 12 bases lying between them. This CDR3 is CASSQSWSEQYF. CDR3 in DNA: TGTGCCAGCAGCCAGAGTTGGAGCGAGCAGTACTTC.

V gene TRBV7-2 combines with J gene TRBJ2-3; 10 bases align to TRBD2. Germline values: CDR1 SGHTA, CDR2 FQGNSA. The CDR3 is 15 residues long. V gave up 4 bases and J gave up 4 bases; unmatched junction bases: 5. The CDR3 coding sequence is TGTGCCAGCAGCTCGACTAGCGGGCCCTCAGATACGCAGTATTTT. Its protein is CASSSTSGPSDTQYF.

This sequence joins TRBV28 and TRBJ1-2; no clear D. V was clipped by 6 bases and J by 5 bases, with 13 bases between them. Looked up from germline, CDR1 is MDHEN and CDR2 is SYDVKM. The CDR3 length is 13 residues. The CDR3 bases are TGTGCCAGCAGGGCAGGCACAATATATGGCTACACCTTC. The encoded protein is CASRAGTIYGYTF.

The rearrangement links TRBV10-2 to TRBJ1-1, with 10 positions matching TRBD1. CDR3 length: 16 amino acids. Germline V gives CDR1 WSHSY, CDR2 SAAADI. With 6 bases clipped from V and 4 bases from J, the junction kept 11 bases outside the gene matches. The CDR3: CASRDRVGTGVTEAFF. CDR3 nucleotide sequence: TGCGCCAGCAGGGACAGGGTCGGGACAGGGGTCACTGAAGCTTTCTTT.

V gene TRBV6-5 combines with J gene TRBJ1-2, with a tentative D call TRBD1 (5 bases). V shed 6 bases and J shed 7 bases, with 18 bases lying between them. Germline V gene data show CDR1 as MNHEY and CDR2 as SVGAGI. CDR3 length equals 14 residues. The CDR3 reads CASSRPDGGGGYTF. For the CDR3, the DNA is TGTGCCAGCAGCCGGCCTGACGGGGGAGGTGGCTACACCTTC.

J is TRBJ1-2 and V is TRBV19, with 12 bases fitting TRBD1. V lost 6 bases to trimming and J lost 5 bases; unmatched junction nucleotides: 16. From germline, CDR1 is LNHDA and CDR2 SQIVND (reference sequence). The CDR3 length is 18 residues. CDR3 region: CASSVEPGQGAASYGYTF. CDR3 coding DNA: TGTGCCAGTAGCGTCGAACCGGGACAGGGGGCGGCTTCTTATGGCTACACCTTC.

The rearrangement joins TRBV6-5 to TRBJ2-7; possibly TRBD2 for D (6 bases). This CDR3 is 13 amino acids long. CDR1 and CDR2 from the germline V gene are MNHEY and SVGAGI. V lost 5 bases and J lost 0, with 8 bases in between. For the CDR3, the DNA is TGTGCCAGCAGTGCGGGGAGCTCCTACGAGCAGTACTTC. The encoded protein is CASSAGSSYEQYF.

The chain employs TRBV5-1 and TRBJ1-2; 7 bases map to TRBD1. CDR1 SGHRS and CDR2 YFSETQ come from the germline V gene. The CDR3 length is 13 residues. The ends lost 4 bases at V and 4 bases at J; junction bases unmatched: 4. This CDR3 is CASSQGQLYGYTF. The CDR3 nucleotides are TGCGCCAGCAGCCAGGGACAGCTCTATGGCTACACCTTC.

V usage is TRBV16 and J usage is TRBJ1-4, with a possible D match to TRBD1 (5 bases). CDR1 is KGHSY and CDR2 is FQNENV in the germline V gene. The V gene lost 0 bases and the J gene lost 0 bases, with 11 bases spanning the gap. This CDR3 spans 17 amino acids. CDR3 sequence reads: CASSQSAGGATNEKLFF. CDR3 bases: TGTGCCAGCAGCCAATCCGCCGGGGGTGCAACTAATGAAAAACTGTTTTTT.

This chain links TRBV18 with TRBJ2-7; a weak D match, TRBD2 (5 bases). Per germline, CDR1 KGHSH and CDR2 LQKENI. V dropped 6 bases and J dropped 3 bases, with 12 bases sitting between them. This CDR3 region has 13 residues. The CDR3 region has the DNA TGTGCCAGCTCCTCGGACTTAAGCTACGAGCAGTACTTC. Its translation is CASSSDLSYEQYF.

CDR3 DNA: TGTGCCAGCCATTTCCGGGACAGGGGTCCCTACGAGCAGTACTTC. Translation: CASHFRDRGPYEQYF. The gene calls are TRBV25-1 and TRBJ2-7; 10 nucleotides match TRBD1. This CDR3 is built from 15 residues. The V gene's germline CDR1 is MGHDK and CDR2 SYGVNS. J was trimmed by 2 bases and V by 8 bases; bases with no gene match: 9.

The chain has TRBV4-3 and TRBJ1-4, with 9 bases identical to TRBD1. The CDR3 covers 16 residues. With V trimmed by 1 base and J by 1 base, 1 base remained unmatched. CDR1 is LGHNA, CDR2 YSLEER, per germline. The CDR3 spells CASSQGQGVTNEKLFF. The CDR3 nucleotides are TGCGCCAGCAGCCAAGGACAGGGGGTAACTAATGAAAAACTGTTTTTT.

The count of this clone is one. The rearrangement links TRBV7-9 to TRBJ1-3; D possibly corresponds to TRBD1 (6 bases). The CDR3 covers 12 residues. From germline, CDR1 is SEHNR and CDR2 FQNEAQ (reference sequence). The V gene lost 5 bases and the J gene lost 14 bases, with 16 bases spanning the gap. The CDR3 region has the DNA TGTGCCAGCAGCCCTGGGCCGGGACATCTATATTTT. Its protein is CASSPGPGHLYF.

V gene TRBV5-6 combines with J gene TRBJ2-3; 7 positions agree with TRBD2. The CDR3 sequence is 12 residues long. Germline CDR1 reads SGHDT; CDR2 reads YYEEEE. The junction had 4 bases not matched to a gene; V was cut back by 5 bases and J by 7 bases. Here the CDR3 DNA reads TGTGCCAGCAGGGGAGGGCCGAATACGCAGTATTTT. It yields the protein CASRGGPNTQYF.

The genes are TRBV7-3 and TRBJ2-1; 16 bases fit TRBD2. The CDR3 has 18 residues. Germline CDR1 and CDR2: SGHTA and FQGTGA. J gave up 3 bases and V 5 bases, and 7 bases lay outside the gene matches. CDR3 protein: CASSPGTSGGAVYNEQFF. The DNA for the CDR3 is TGTGCCAGCAGCCCCGGGACTAGCGGGGGGGCCGTCTACAATGAGCAGTTCTTC.

The V and J genes are TRBV19 and TRBJ2-1; 10 bases match TRBD2. The germline CDR1 and CDR2 sequences are LNHDA and SQIVND (reference sequence). This CDR3 has 16 residues. V shed 2 bases and J 9 bases; nucleotides not matched to a gene: 10. Written as DNA, the CDR3 is TGTGCCAGTAGTATAAGGAGCGGGAGGGTTACAGTTGAGCAGTTCTTC. It yields the protein CASSIRSGRVTVEQFF.

The chain employs TRBV5-1 and TRBJ2-7; D gene uncertain. The CDR3 is 14 residues long. V dropped 0 bases and J dropped 1 base, with 8 bases sitting between them. Germline V gives CDR1 SGHRS, CDR2 YFSETQ. The CDR3 sequence: CASSLGQNSYEQYF. The CDR3 region has the DNA TGCGCCAGCAGCTTGGGCCAGAATTCCTACGAGCAGTACTTC.

The chain links TRBV2 to TRBJ2-2; 7 positions agree with TRBD1. Germline CDR1 is SNHLY and CDR2 is FYNNEI. This CDR3 region has 13 residues. The V and J ends lost 7 bases and 6 bases, in that order; junction bases with no gene match: 5. The CDR3 loop reads CASTQGWSGELFF. In nucleotides, the CDR3 is TGTGCCAGCACACAGGGGTGGTCCGGGGAGCTGTTTTTT.

The V gene is TRBV16, the J gene TRBJ1-1; D is perhaps TRBD1 (6 bases). The V end was cut by 0 bases, the J end by 1 base, with 15 bases between. Per germline, CDR1 KGHSY and CDR2 FQNENV. The CDR3 has 17 residues. The CDR3 DNA follows: TGTGCCAGCAGCCAATCATGGTCAGGGGCGTCGAACACTGAAGCTTTCTTT. Translating it yields CASSQSWSGASNTEAFF.

The rearrangement uses TRBV27 and TRBJ2-7; the D gene is possibly TRBD2 (6 bases). Germline assignment: CDR1 MNHEY and CDR2 SMNVEV (reference sequence). This CDR3 comprises 16 residues. Trimming took off 5 bases at V and 0 bases at J, with 17 bases between the two ends. CDR3 sequence (DNA): TGTGCCAGCAGTGCCGTGCGCGGGGCGCTCTCCTACGAGCAGTACTTC. It encodes CASSAVRGALSYEQYF.

The chain has TRBV5-1 and TRBJ1-2; 9 bases align to TRBD1. J lost 3 bases, V lost 3 bases, and 6 bases had no gene match. From germline, CDR1 is SGHRS and CDR2 YFSETQ. The CDR3 has 15 amino acids. The CDR3 sequence is CASSSTGGADYGYTF. CDR3 bases: TGCGCCAGCAGCTCTACAGGGGGCGCAGACTATGGCTACACCTTC.

The gene calls are TRBV7-2 and TRBJ1-5, with no clear D. V lost 4 bases, J lost 7 bases, and 17 bases lay in between. There are 15 residues in the CDR3. The germline V gene has CDR1 SGHTA and CDR2 FQGNSA. The CDR3: CASSWEARGNQPQHF. The CDR3 DNA reads as TGTGCCAGCAGCTGGGAGGCCCGGGGTAACCAGCCCCAGCATTTT.

The chain links TRBV5-6 to TRBJ2-3; 10 bases fit TRBD2. J gave up 6 bases and V 4 bases, and 11 bases lay outside the gene matches. The V gene's germline CDR1 is SGHDT and CDR2 YYEEEE. The CDR3 spans 16 residues. The DNA for the CDR3 is TGTGCCAGCAGCAAGATGAGCGGGGGGGCCTGGGATACGCAGTATTTT. It encodes CASSKMSGGAWDTQYF. Full variable domain (missing parts from reference TRBV5-6 and TRBJ2-3): DAGVTQSPTHLIKTRGQQVTLRCSPKSGHDTVSWYQQALGQGPQFIFQYYEEEERQRGNFPDRFSGHQFPNYSSELNVNALLLGDSALYLCASSKMSGGAWDTQYFGPGTRLTVL.

The chain couples TRBV7-3 to TRBJ1-2; 7 bases match TRBD1. The ends lost 2 bases at V and 6 bases at J; junction bases unmatched: 9. The CDR3 consists of 15 residues. Per the germline V gene, CDR1 is SGHTA and CDR2 is FQGTGA. CDR3 in amino acids: CASSLDNRGSDGYTF. In nucleotides, the CDR3 is TGTGCCAGCAGCTTAGATAACAGGGGTTCGGATGGCTACACCTTC.

This chain joins TRBV7-9 and TRBJ2-2; TRBD2 aligns across 15 bases. Germline V gene lookup returns CDR1 SEHNR and CDR2 FQNEAQ (reference sequence). V lost 4 bases and J lost 1; bases outside the gene matches: 1. The CDR3 spans 17 residues. The CDR3 here is CASSSGLAGGNTGELFF. In DNA form, the CDR3 reads TGTGCCAGCAGCTCGGGACTAGCGGGGGGGAACACCGGGGAGCTGTTTTTT.

The chain carries TRBV11-3 and TRBJ1-1; no firm D call. From germline, CDR1 is SGHNT and CDR2 YENEEA. The V gene lost 0 bases and the J gene lost 4 bases, with 12 bases spanning the gap. This CDR3 is 15 amino acids long. The CDR3 reads CASSLDSMAGTEAFF. DNA of the CDR3: TGTGCCAGCAGCTTAGATTCCATGGCGGGCACTGAAGCTTTCTTT.

J is TRBJ2-5 and V is TRBV4-2; TRBD1 might be the D (5 bases). The better agreement between TRBJ2-7 and the DNA end casts doubt on the J call. This CDR3 has 14 amino acids. Germline V lookup: CDR1 LGHNA, CDR2 YNFKEQ. The CDR3 DNA reads as TGTGCCAGCAGCCCAGGCGTGGGGCCCTACGAGCAGTACTTC. It encodes CASSPGVGPYEQYF.